This TCR beta chain originates from a study of blood T cell repertoires in COVID-19. The data were produced by immunoSEQ multiplex PCR, yet TCRdb's version contains in-frame clones alone and is incomplete. The sample has about 250,000 clones, about 83% seen once. Germline values: CDR1 SGHTA, CDR2 FQGNSA. The CDR3 extends over 13 amino acids. V was pared by 1 base and J by 8 bases, with 8 bases between. Sample: peripheral blood. This receptor was taken from a woman aged 80 or older with COVID-19, enrolled during active disease. The chain combines TRBV7-2 with TRBJ1-4; weak D call: TRBD1 (6 bases). The CDR3 DNA reads TGTGCCAGCAGCTTAGGGACAGTAGAAAAACTGTTTTTT. Amino acids: CASSLGTVEKLFF.